This note documents a single T cell receptor (beta chain) sequence. The antigen is undetermined. The data are from a study of T cells in narcolepsy. Here immunoSEQ multiplex PCR was the method, and the copy in TCRdb shows in-frame clones only, minus some. The sample consists of around 28,000 clones, around 80% of them appearing once. J gave up 4 bases and V 8 bases, and 6 bases lay outside the gene matches. Per the germline V gene, CDR1 is SGHVS and CDR2 is FQNEAQ. The CDR3 sequence is 13 residues long. Study-level points and caveats: Comparing one patient's CSF and blood CD4+ clonotypes highlighted HCRT- and TRIB2-specific autoreactive clonotypes.

The specimen sequenced was CD45RA- memory CD4+ T cells from PBMCs. The receptor was isolated from a human donor with narcolepsy. V and J are TRBV7-8 and TRBJ1-2; 8 bases line up with TRBD1. The CDR3 protein is CASSTGVGYGYTF. The CDR3, as DNA: TGTGCCAGCTCGACAGGGGTTGGCTATGGCTACACCTTC.